This TCR beta chain was captured in a study of T cell repertoires in cytomegalovirus infection. Study in general: Public TCR beta signatures were indicative of both CMV infection and a matching HLA type. Study findings and constraints: Cumulative frequency (of public TCR beta family members) identified carriers of CMV plus the relevant HLA.

The sample holds one count of this clonotype. What it recognizes is unknown. From the reads, TCRdb called clonotypes with MiXCR, one entry per CDR3 protein. Among 640,000 or so distinct CDR3 sequences listed, approximately 33% were seen once. J lost 3 bases, V lost 6 bases, and 11 bases had no gene match. Looked up from germline, CDR1 is DFQATT and CDR2 is SNEGSKA (reference sequence). The CDR3 is 14 residues long. The chain recombines TRBV20-1 with TRBJ2-7, with 7 bases fitting TRBD1. The source of this sequence is a human donor in good health (CMV status not recorded). Some clones in this sample may be carry-over from other donors' samples. The starting material was cultured PBMCs, obtained from culture after CMV antigen stimulation. DNA for the CDR3: TGCAGTGCGTCTCAGCCTGGACAGGTCTACGAGCAGTACTTC. Protein product: CSASQPGQVYEQYF.